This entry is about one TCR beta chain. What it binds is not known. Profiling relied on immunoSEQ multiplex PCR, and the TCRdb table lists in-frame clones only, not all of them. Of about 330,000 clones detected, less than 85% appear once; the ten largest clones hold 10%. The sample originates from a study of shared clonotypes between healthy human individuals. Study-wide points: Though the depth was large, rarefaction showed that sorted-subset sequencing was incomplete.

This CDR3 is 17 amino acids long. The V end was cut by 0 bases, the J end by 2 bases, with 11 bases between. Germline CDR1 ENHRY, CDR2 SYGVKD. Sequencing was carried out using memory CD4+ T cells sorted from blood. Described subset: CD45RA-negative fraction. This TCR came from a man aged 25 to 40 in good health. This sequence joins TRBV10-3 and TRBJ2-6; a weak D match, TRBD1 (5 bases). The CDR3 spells CAISESRRGPGANVLTF. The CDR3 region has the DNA TGTGCCATCAGTGAGTCCCGTAGGGGCCCTGGGGCCAACGTCCTGACTTTC.